The rows below give T cell receptor beta chains drawn from one sample of a study of shared clonotypes between healthy human individuals. Sequencing was performed with immunoSEQ multiplex PCR; in TCRdb, only in-frame clones are kept and a portion is missing. The sample lists millions of clones, about 95% occurring once. Sequenced material: naive CD8+ T cells sorted from blood. Receptors were obtained from a man between 18 and 29 years old in good health. Each CDR3 is given with its conserved first and last residue. Fields, in order: clone size, CDR3 length, J gene, V gene, D gene, CDR3 DNA, CDR3 protein. A D gene is named only where the DNA matches it firmly. Clone size is given for some rows only: seen once, a few or many times, or a class if the clone is expanded.

abundance: once
len: 13
j_gene: TRBJ1-1
v_gene: TRBV5-4
d_gene: -
CDR3nt: TGTGCCAGCAGATCTTCCGGGGGGCTTGAAGCTTTCTTT
CDR3aa: CASRSSGGLEAFF

abundance: -
len: 15
j_gene: TRBJ2-7
v_gene: TRBV9
d_gene: TRBD2
CDR3nt: TGTGCCAGCAGCGTTAGCGGGAGCATTCTCTACGAGCAGTACTTC
CDR3aa: CASSVSGSILYEQYF

abundance: -
len: 16
j_gene: TRBJ2-1
v_gene: TRBV11-2
d_gene: TRBD2
CDR3nt: TGTGCCAGCAGCAATCCTAGCGGGGGGCCTTACAATGAGCAGTTCTTC
CDR3aa: CASSNPSGGPYNEQFF

abundance: -
len: 14
j_gene: TRBJ2-1
v_gene: TRBV28
d_gene: -
CDR3nt: TGTGCCAGCAGTTTTACAGGCTCCTACAATGAGCAGTTCTTC
CDR3aa: CASSFTGSYNEQFF

abundance: -
len: 15
j_gene: TRBJ2-7
v_gene: TRBV7-2
d_gene: -
CDR3nt: TGTGCCAGCAGCCTGGGCGCGGCGTTGGGAAACGAGCAGTACTTC
CDR3aa: CASSLGAALGNEQYF

abundance: -
len: 14
j_gene: TRBJ2-7
v_gene: TRBV19
d_gene: -
CDR3nt: TGTGCCACTACACCCGGGACACCAGGGATCGAGCAGTACTTC
CDR3aa: CATTPGTPGIEQYF

abundance: -
len: 15
j_gene: TRBJ1-1
v_gene: TRBV7-9
d_gene: TRBD1
CDR3nt: TGTGCCAGCAGCCAACAGACAGGGCAGAACACTGAAGCTTTCTTT
CDR3aa: CASSQQTGQNTEAFF

abundance: -
len: 15
j_gene: TRBJ2-7
v_gene: TRBV5-6
d_gene: -
CDR3nt: TGTGCCAGCAGCGCCCTAGCGAGTAGCCCCTACGAGCAGTACTTC
CDR3aa: CASSALASSPYEQYF

abundance: -
len: 14
j_gene: TRBJ2-7
v_gene: TRBV5-4
d_gene: TRBD1
CDR3nt: TGTGCCAGCAGCTCCCGGGACAGGGTCTACGAGCAGTACTTC
CDR3aa: CASSSRDRVYEQYF

abundance: once
len: 14
j_gene: TRBJ1-1
v_gene: TRBV19
d_gene: -
CDR3nt: TGTGCCAGTAGTTTAAGGGCAACGAACACTGAAGCTTTCTTT
CDR3aa: CASSLRATNTEAFF

abundance: once
len: 11
j_gene: TRBJ2-1
v_gene: TRBV7-2
d_gene: -
CDR3nt: TGTGCCAGCAGCTTGAGTAATGAGCAGTTCTTC
CDR3aa: CASSLSNEQFF

abundance: once
len: 15
j_gene: TRBJ2-7
v_gene: TRBV2
d_gene: -
CDR3nt: TGTGCCAGCCTAGCTTCCGGGACCCAGACCTACGAGCAGTACTTC
CDR3aa: CASLASGTQTYEQYF

abundance: -
len: 13
j_gene: TRBJ2-7
v_gene: TRBV7-6
d_gene: -
CDR3nt: TGTGCCAGCAGCTTAGCGTTCCCCTACGAGCAGTACTTC
CDR3aa: CASSLAFPYEQYF

abundance: -
len: 12
j_gene: TRBJ1-4
v_gene: TRBV10-2
d_gene: -
CDR3nt: TGCGCCAGCACCCCGGACCTTGAAAAACTGTTTTTT
CDR3aa: CASTPDLEKLFF

abundance: -
len: 14
j_gene: TRBJ2-5
v_gene: TRBV7-9
d_gene: -
CDR3nt: TGTGCCAGCAGCTTAGTTTTCCGATTTGGGAGCCAGTACTTC
CDR3aa: CASSLVFRFGSQYF

abundance: -
len: 15
j_gene: TRBJ2-5
v_gene: TRBV4-1
d_gene: -
CDR3nt: TGCGCCAGCAGCCAAGTCGGGGGATTACAAGAGACCCAGTACTTC
CDR3aa: CASSQVGGLQETQYF

abundance: -
len: 16
j_gene: TRBJ2-7
v_gene: TRBV10-3
d_gene: -
CDR3nt: TGTGCCATCAGTGTTTCGAAGGACAGTGCACCCTCCGAGCAGTACTTC
CDR3aa: CAISVSKDSAPSEQYF

abundance: -
len: 14
j_gene: TRBJ1-6
v_gene: TRBV6-5
d_gene: -
CDR3nt: TGTGCCAGCAGTTACTCTCGGGTATATTCACCCCTCCACTTT
CDR3aa: CASSYSRVYSPLHF